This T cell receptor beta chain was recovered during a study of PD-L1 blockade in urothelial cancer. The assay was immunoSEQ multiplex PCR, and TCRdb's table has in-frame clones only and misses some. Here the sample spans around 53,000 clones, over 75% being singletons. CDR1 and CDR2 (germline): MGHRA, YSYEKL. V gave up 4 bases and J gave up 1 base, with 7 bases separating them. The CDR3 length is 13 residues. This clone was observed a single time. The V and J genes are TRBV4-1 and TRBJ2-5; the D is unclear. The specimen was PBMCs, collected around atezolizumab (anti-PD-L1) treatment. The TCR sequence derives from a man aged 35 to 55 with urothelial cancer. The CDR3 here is CASSRAAQETQYF. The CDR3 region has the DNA TGCGCCAGCAGCCGTGCGGCCCAAGAGACCCAGTACTTC.